This TCR beta chain was obtained from a study of blood T cells in healthy people across ages. Sample-barcoded 5' priming and a J-beta primer mix drove a second PCR of 7 to 11 cycles. TCRdb independently ran MiXCR on the 5' RACE reads; one entry per CDR3 protein. This sample carries around 1.5 million distinct CDR3 sequences, around 35% of them seen once, and the ten largest clones take approximately 10%. This CDR3 spans 16 amino acids. CDR1 LGHDT and CDR2 YNNKEL come from the germline V gene (reference sequence). V gave up 2 bases and J gave up 8 bases, with 20 bases separating them. Notes on the study in general: Roughly linear declines in TCR beta diversity per million T cells occurred with age.

This clonotype was detected only a few times. Its matching antigen is unknown. The chain employs TRBV3-1 and TRBJ2-3; a weak D match, TRBD1 (6 bases). Sequenced material: blood. The TCR originated in a young woman in good health. Here the CDR3 reads CASSQMGAQIMGTQYF. The DNA for the CDR3 is TGTGCCAGCAGCCAAATGGGGGCGCAGATAATGGGTACGCAGTATTTT.